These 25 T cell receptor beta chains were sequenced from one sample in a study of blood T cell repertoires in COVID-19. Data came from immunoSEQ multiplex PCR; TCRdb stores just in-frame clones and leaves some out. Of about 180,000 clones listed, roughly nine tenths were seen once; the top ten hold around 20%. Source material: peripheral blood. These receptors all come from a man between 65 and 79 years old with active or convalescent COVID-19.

CDR3 sequence (DNA): TGTGCCATCAGTGAGGCAACAGGGTATGATAGCAATCAGCCCCAGCATTTT. Translating gives CAISEATGYDSNQPQHF. The chain links TRBV10-3 to TRBJ1-5; weak D call: TRBD1 (6 bases). Germline assignment: CDR1 ENHRY and CDR2 SYGVKD. V was pared by 2 bases and J by 0 bases, with 14 bases between. This CDR3 contains 17 residues.

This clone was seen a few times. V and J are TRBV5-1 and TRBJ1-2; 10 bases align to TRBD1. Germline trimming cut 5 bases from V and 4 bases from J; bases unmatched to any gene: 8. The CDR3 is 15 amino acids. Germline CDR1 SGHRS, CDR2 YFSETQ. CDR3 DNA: TGCGCCAGCAGGCAAGGGACAGGGGCTAGCTATGGCTACACCTTC. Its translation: CASRQGTGASYGYTF.

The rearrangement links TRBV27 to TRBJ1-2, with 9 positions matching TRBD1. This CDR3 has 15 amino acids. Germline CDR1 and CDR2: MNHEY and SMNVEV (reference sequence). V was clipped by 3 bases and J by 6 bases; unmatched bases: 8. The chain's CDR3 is CASSFSPTGGNGYTF. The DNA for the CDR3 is TGTGCCAGCAGTTTTTCGCCCACAGGGGGCAATGGCTACACCTTC.

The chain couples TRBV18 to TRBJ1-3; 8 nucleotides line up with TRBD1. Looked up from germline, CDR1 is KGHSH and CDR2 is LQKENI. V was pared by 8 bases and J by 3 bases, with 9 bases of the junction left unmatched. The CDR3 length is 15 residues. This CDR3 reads CASHAQGALGNTIYF. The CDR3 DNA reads TGTGCCAGCCACGCGCAGGGGGCGCTTGGAAACACCATATATTTT. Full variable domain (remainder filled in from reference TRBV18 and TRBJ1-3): NAGVMQNPRHLVRRRGQEARLRCSPMKGHSHVYWYRQLPEEGLKFMVYLQKENIIDESGMPKERFSAEFPKEGPSILRIQQVVRGDSAAYFCASHAQGALGNTIYFGEGSWLTVV.

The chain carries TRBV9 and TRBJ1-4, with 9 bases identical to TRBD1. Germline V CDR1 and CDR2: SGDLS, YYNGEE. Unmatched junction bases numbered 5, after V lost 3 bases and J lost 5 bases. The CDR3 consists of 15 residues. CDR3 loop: CASSGPDRGNEKLFF. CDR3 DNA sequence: TGTGCCAGCAGCGGTCCGGACAGGGGAAATGAAAAACTGTTTTTT.

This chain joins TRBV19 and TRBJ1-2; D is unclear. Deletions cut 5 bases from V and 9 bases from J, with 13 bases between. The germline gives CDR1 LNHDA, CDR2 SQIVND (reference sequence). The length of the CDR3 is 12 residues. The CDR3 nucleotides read TGTGCCAGTAGTCCCCGGGAGAGAAGCTACACCTTC. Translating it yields CASSPRERSYTF. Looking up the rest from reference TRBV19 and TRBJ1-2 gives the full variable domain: DGGITQSPKYLFRKEGQNVTLSCEQNLNHDAMYWYRQDPGQGLRLIYYSQIVNDFQKGDIAEGYSVSREKKESFPLTVTSAQKNPTAFYLCASSPRERSYTFGSGTRLTVV.

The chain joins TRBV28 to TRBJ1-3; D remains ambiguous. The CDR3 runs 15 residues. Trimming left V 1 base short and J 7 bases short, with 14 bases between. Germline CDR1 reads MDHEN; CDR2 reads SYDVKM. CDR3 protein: CASSLFRSLGNTIYF. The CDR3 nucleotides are TGTGCCAGCAGTTTATTTCGGAGTCTCGGTAACACCATATATTTT. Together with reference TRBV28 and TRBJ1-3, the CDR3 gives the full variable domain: DVKVTQSSRYLVKRTGEKVFLECVQDMDHENMFWYRQDPGLGLRLIYFSYDVKMKEKGDIPEGYSVSREKKERFSLILESASTNQTSMYLCASSLFRSLGNTIYFGEGSWLTVV.

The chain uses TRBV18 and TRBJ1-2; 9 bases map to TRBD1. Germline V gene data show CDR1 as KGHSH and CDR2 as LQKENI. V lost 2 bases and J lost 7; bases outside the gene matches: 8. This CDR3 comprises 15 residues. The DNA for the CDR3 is TGTGCCAGCTCACCAGGGACGGGACAGGGACTTGGCTACACCTTC. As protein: CASSPGTGQGLGYTF.

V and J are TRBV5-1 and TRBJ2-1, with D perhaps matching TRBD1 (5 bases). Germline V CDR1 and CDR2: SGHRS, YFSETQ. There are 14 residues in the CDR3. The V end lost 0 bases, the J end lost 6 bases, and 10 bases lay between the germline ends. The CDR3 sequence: CASSLGGHFNEQFF. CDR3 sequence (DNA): TGCGCCAGCAGCTTGGGTGGACATTTCAATGAGCAGTTCTTC.

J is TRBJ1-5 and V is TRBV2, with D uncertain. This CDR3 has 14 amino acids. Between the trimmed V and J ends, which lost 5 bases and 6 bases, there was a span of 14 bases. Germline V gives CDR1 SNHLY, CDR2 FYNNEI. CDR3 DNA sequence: TGTGCCAGCAGTACGCCCCCGGAGGGTCAGCCCCAGCATTTT. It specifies CASSTPPEGQPQHF.

CDR3 amino acids: CAWRQGTGYTF. In nucleotides, the CDR3 is TGTGCCTGGAGACAGGGAACTGGCTACACCTTC. The V call is TRBV30, the J call TRBJ1-2; tentative D call: TRBD1 (6 bases). The CDR3 covers 11 residues. Trimming pared 3 bases from V and 7 bases from J, leaving 9 bases between. Per germline, CDR1 GTSNPN and CDR2 SVGIG (reference sequence).

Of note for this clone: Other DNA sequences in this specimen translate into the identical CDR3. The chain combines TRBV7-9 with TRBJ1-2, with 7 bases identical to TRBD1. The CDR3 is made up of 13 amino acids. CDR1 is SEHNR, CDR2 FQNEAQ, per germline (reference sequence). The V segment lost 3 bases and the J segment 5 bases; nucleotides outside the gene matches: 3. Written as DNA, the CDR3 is TGTGCCAGCAGCTTGGCCAGGGGGTATGGCTACACCTTC. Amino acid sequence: CASSLARGYGYTF.

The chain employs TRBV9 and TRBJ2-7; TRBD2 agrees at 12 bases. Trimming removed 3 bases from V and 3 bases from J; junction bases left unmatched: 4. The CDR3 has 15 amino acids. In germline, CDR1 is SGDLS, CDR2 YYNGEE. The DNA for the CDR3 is TGTGCCAGCAGCGAGGGGACTAGCGGGTTCTACGAGCAGTACTTC. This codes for CASSEGTSGFYEQYF.

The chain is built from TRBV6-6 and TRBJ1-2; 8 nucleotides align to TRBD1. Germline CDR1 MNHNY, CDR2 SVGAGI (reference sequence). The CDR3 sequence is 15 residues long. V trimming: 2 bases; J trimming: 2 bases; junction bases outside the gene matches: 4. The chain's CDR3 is CASSYGDRTNYGYTF. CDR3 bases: TGTGCCAGCAGTTACGGGGACAGGACGAACTATGGCTACACCTTC.

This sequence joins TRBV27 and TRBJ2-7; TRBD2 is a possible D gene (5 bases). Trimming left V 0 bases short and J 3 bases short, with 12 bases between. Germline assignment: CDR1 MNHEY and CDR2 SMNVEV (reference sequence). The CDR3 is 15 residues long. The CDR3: CASSLSPLAGYEQYF. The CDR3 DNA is TGTGCCAGCAGTTTATCCCCTCTAGCAGGCTACGAGCAGTACTTC.

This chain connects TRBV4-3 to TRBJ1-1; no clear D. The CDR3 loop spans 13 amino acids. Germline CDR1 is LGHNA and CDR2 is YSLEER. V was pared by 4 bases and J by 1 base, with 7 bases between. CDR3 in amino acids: CASSRRQNTEAFF. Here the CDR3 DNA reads TGCGCCAGCAGCCGACGACAGAACACTGAAGCTTTCTTT.

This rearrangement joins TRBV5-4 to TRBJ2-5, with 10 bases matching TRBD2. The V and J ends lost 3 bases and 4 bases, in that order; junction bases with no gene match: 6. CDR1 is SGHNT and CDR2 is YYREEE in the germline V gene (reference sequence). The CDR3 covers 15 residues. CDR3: CASSSSGRARETQYF. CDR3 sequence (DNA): TGTGCCAGCAGCTCGAGCGGGAGGGCCCGAGAGACCCAGTACTTC.

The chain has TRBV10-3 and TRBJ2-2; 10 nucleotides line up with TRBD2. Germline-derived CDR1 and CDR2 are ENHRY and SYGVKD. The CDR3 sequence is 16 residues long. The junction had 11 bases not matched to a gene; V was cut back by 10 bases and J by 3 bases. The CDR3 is CATRGSGRTHTGELFF. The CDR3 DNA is TGTGCCACTAGGGGTAGCGGGAGGACTCACACCGGGGAGCTGTTTTTT.

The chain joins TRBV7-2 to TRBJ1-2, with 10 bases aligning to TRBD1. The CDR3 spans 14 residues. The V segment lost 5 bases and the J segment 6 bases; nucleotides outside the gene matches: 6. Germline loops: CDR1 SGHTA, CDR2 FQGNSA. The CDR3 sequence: CASSRDRGQDGYTF. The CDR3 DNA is TGTGCCAGCAGCCGGGACAGGGGACAGGATGGCTACACCTTC.

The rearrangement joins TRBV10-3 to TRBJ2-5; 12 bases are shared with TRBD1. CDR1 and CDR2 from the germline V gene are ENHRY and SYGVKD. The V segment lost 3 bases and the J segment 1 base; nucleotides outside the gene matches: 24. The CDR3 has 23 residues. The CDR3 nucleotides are TGTGCCATCAGTGATAGTGGGACAGGGGGCTCAACTTTATTCCCCGATGGCCAAGAGACCCAGTACTTC. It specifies CAISDSGTGGSTLFPDGQETQYF.

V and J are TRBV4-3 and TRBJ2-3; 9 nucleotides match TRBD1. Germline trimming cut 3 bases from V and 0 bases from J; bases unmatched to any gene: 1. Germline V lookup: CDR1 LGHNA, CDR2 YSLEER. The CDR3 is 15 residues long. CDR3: CASSHGQGSTDTQYF. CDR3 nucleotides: TGCGCCAGCAGCCACGGACAGGGGAGCACAGATACGCAGTATTTT.

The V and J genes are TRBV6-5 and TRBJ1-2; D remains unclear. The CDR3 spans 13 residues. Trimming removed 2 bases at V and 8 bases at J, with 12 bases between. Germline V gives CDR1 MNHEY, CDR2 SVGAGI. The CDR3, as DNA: TGTGCCAGCAGTTACAGGGAGGGAAGGGGCTACACCTTC. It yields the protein CASSYREGRGYTF.

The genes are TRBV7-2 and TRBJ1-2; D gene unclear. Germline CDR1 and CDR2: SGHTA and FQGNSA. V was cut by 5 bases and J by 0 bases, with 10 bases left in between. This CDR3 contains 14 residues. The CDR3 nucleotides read TGTGCCAGCAGCCAAGACACTTCTAACTATGGCTACACCTTC. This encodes CASSQDTSNYGYTF.

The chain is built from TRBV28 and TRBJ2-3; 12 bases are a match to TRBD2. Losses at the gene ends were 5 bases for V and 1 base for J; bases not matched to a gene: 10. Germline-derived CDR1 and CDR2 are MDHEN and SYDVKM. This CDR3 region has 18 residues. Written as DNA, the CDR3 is TGTGCCAGCAGTGCAGGACTAGCGGGACTAACCGGCACAGATACGCAGTATTTT. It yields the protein CASSAGLAGLTGTDTQYF.

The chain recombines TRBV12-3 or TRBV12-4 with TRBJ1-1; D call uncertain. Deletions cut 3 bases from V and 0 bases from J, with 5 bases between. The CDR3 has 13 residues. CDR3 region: CASSFSVNTEAFF. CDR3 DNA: TGTGCCAGCAGTTTTAGTGTGAACACTGAAGCTTTCTTT.